This entry lists 18 T cell receptor beta chains sequenced from one sample in a study of cytomegalovirus exposure and HLA in healthy donors. PCR primers comprised 60 Vbeta and 13 Jbeta primers. Assay used: immunoSEQ multiplex PCR; TCRdb lists only in-frame clones, some missing. This sample yields 150,000 to 200,000 clones, of which 75% to 85% are seen a single time; over 2% belongs to the top ten. The material sequenced was PBMCs. These receptors were obtained from a woman in her twenties or thirties in good health and CMV-seropositive.

The genes are TRBV29-1 and TRBJ2-7; 9 nucleotides agree with TRBD1. The CDR3 spans 12 residues. Germline V gene lookup returns CDR1 SQVTM and CDR2 ANQGSEA. V was pared by 6 bases and J by 2 bases, with 2 bases of the junction left unmatched. CDR3 nucleotides: TGCAGCGTCGGACAGGGGACCTACGAGCAGTACTTC. This gives the protein CSVGQGTYEQYF.

This clone turned up a few times. The chain uses TRBV7-9 and TRBJ1-3; 7 nucleotides agree with TRBD1. This CDR3 contains 15 residues. Germline CDR1 is SEHNR and CDR2 is FQNEAQ (reference sequence). J lost 4 bases, V lost 2 bases, and 5 bases had no gene match. CDR3 residues: CASSLRQGAGNTIYF. The DNA for the CDR3 is TGTGCCAGCAGCTTAAGACAGGGCGCGGGAAACACCATATATTTT.

The V and J genes are TRBV27 and TRBJ2-1; 9 nucleotides line up with TRBD1. The germline V gene has CDR1 MNHEY and CDR2 SMNVEV (reference sequence). The trim removed 8 bases at V and 5 bases at J, leaving 10 bases unmatched. The CDR3 extends over 15 amino acids. CDR3 loop: CASQTGGAGDNEQFF. DNA for the CDR3: TGTGCCAGCCAAACAGGGGGCGCCGGAGACAATGAGCAGTTCTTC.

The rearrangement links TRBV10-3 to TRBJ2-7; D call uncertain. CDR3 length equals 11 residues. The germline V gene encodes CDR1 ENHRY and CDR2 SYGVKD. V lost 5 bases and J 9 bases, leaving 11 bases between the germline ends. The CDR3 region is CAISSTVMQYF. CDR3 nucleotide sequence: TGTGCCATCAGTTCAACGGTGATGCAGTACTTC.

The chain couples TRBV28 to TRBJ2-3; 7 bases fit TRBD2. Germline CDR1 and CDR2: MDHEN and SYDVKM. Losses at the gene ends were 7 bases for V and 0 bases for J; bases not matched to a gene: 10. The CDR3 is 16 residues long. The CDR3, as DNA: TGTGCCAGCACCTTCCGGGGGAGGGGTAGCACAGATACGCAGTATTTT. Amino acids: CASTFRGRGSTDTQYF.

V gene TRBV29-1 combines with J gene TRBJ2-7; possible D gene TRBD2, 5 bases. The CDR3 length is 11 residues. Deletions cut 4 bases from V and 3 bases from J, with 7 bases between. Per the germline V gene, CDR1 is SQVTM and CDR2 is ANQGSEA. CDR3 protein: CSVVGVYEQYF. The CDR3 DNA follows: TGCAGCGTTGTCGGGGTCTACGAGCAGTACTTC.

This clone was observed a single time. The CDR3 DNA reads TGTGCCAGCTCACTCCCGGGACAGGTTAGGTACGAGCAGTACTTC. This encodes CASSLPGQVRYEQYF. This chain joins TRBV18 and TRBJ2-7; 8 nucleotides align to TRBD1. J was trimmed by 4 bases and V by 4 bases; bases with no gene match: 9. The CDR3 extends over 15 amino acids. Germline lookup yields CDR1 KGHSH and CDR2 LQKENI.

The chain couples TRBV27 to TRBJ2-6; D is possibly TRBD2 (6 bases). CDR3 size: 15 residues. Trimming shortened V by 6 bases and J by 0 bases, and 9 bases separated the two germline ends. In germline, CDR1 is MNHEY, CDR2 SMNVEV (reference sequence). Here the CDR3 DNA reads TGTGCCAGCAGGGAGGGGACCTCTGGGGCCAACGTCCTGACTTTC. It specifies CASREGTSGANVLTF.

The gene calls are TRBV6-5 and TRBJ2-7, with a weak D call TRBD2 (5 bases). Deletions cut 7 bases from V and 1 base from J, with 14 bases between. CDR1 is MNHEY, CDR2 SVGAGI, per germline. This CDR3 region has 14 residues. The CDR3 region has the DNA TGTGCCAGCACCCGGGGAGCAAAGTCCTACGAGCAGTACTTC. This encodes CASTRGAKSYEQYF.

This clone was seen just once. The chain employs TRBV9 and TRBJ2-7, with D possibly being TRBD2 (6 bases). Germline CDR1 and CDR2: SGDLS and YYNGEE. CDR3 length: 15 residues. V dropped 4 bases and J dropped 0 bases, with 14 bases sitting between them. CDR3 sequence (DNA): TGTGCCAGCAGCTCGGGGGTCTACAGCTCCTACGAGCAGTACTTC. As protein: CASSSGVYSSYEQYF.

This chain uses TRBV18 with TRBJ2-5; D gene uncertain. The CDR3 extends over 12 amino acids. V lost 0 bases to trimming and J lost 5 bases, with 4 bases between them. Germline-derived CDR1 and CDR2 are KGHSH and LQKENI. The CDR3, as DNA: TGTGCCAGCTCACCACCGCGGGAGACCCAGTACTTC. Encoded protein: CASSPPRETQYF.

This clone has a single count. The chain couples TRBV4-3 to TRBJ1-2; 9 bases are shared with TRBD1. The ends lost 0 bases at V and 4 bases at J; junction bases unmatched: 6. Germline lookup yields CDR1 LGHNA and CDR2 YSLEER. CDR3 length equals 16 residues. CDR3 region: CASSQDLVQGAYGYTF. The CDR3 coding sequence is TGCGCCAGCAGCCAAGACTTGGTACAGGGGGCCTATGGCTACACCTTC.

This clone showed up just once. The chain has TRBV5-1 and TRBJ2-3; D remains unclear. V lost 0 bases and J 0 bases, leaving 5 bases between the germline ends. Germline V gene sequence: CDR1 SGHRS, CDR2 YFSETQ. The CDR3 loop spans 14 amino acids. The CDR3 sequence is CASSLVSSTDTQYF. CDR3 sequence (DNA): TGCGCCAGCAGCTTGGTTTCTAGCACAGATACGCAGTATTTT.

The chain uses TRBV12-5 and TRBJ1-2, with 7 bases fitting TRBD1. V shed 1 base and J 8 bases; nucleotides not matched to a gene: 10. This CDR3 contains 15 residues. CDR1 is LGHNT and CDR2 is FRNRAP in the germline V gene. The CDR3 nucleotides read TGTGCTAGTGGTTTGGGTACAGGGGCGGCCGCCGGCTACACCTTC. This gives the protein CASGLGTGAAAGYTF.

The V and J genes are TRBV7-2 and TRBJ2-1; 12 bases are shared with TRBD2. The CDR3 extends over 18 amino acids. Germline CDR1 and CDR2: SGHTA and FQGNSA. V dropped 4 bases and J dropped 1; count of bases not matched to a gene: 8. CDR3: CASSSPLAGGRSYNEQFF. In DNA form, the CDR3 reads TGTGCCAGCAGCTCCCCCCTAGCGGGGGGGCGGTCCTACAATGAGCAGTTCTTC.

The J gene is TRBJ1-5, the V gene TRBV6-1; D is ambiguous. The CDR3 loop spans 16 amino acids. Trimming shortened V by 1 base and J by 0 bases, and 10 bases separated the two germline ends. CDR1 is MNHNS, CDR2 SASEGT, per germline. CDR3 region: CASSEGWSLSNQPQHF. In DNA, the CDR3 is TGTGCCAGCAGTGAAGGGTGGAGCCTTAGCAATCAGCCCCAGCATTTT.

The CDR3, as DNA: TGTGCCAGCAGCTTAGCTGGGCGGGGGGCCTACAATGAGCAGTTCTTC. This sequence encodes CASSLAGRGAYNEQFF. The chain combines TRBV11-3 with TRBJ2-1; 8 bases are a match to TRBD2. This CDR3 spans 16 amino acids. Trimming removed 1 base from V and 2 bases from J; junction bases left unmatched: 4. Per the germline V gene, CDR1 is SGHNT and CDR2 is YENEEA. Variable domain in full (rest from reference TRBV11-3 and TRBJ2-1): EAGVVQSPRYKIIEKKQPVAFWCNPISGHNTLYWYLQNLGQGPELLIRYENEEAVDDSQLPKDRFSAERLKGVDSTLKIQPAELGDSAVYLCASSLAGRGAYNEQFFGPGTRLTVL.

The V and J genes are TRBV12-5 and TRBJ2-3, with D maybe TRBD2 (6 bases). Germline V lookup: CDR1 LGHNT, CDR2 FRNRAP. The CDR3 covers 17 residues. The V end was cut by 0 bases, the J end by 3 bases, with 16 bases between. The CDR3 DNA reads as TGTGCTAGTGGTTTGGTTCCCACGGGGGAAATGACAGATACGCAGTATTTT. It yields the protein CASGLVPTGEMTDTQYF.